This TCR beta chain was profiled in a study of cytomegalovirus exposure and HLA in healthy donors. Overall study context: One earlier analysis, a look at 180 million or so T cells, found some 120 million unique TCR beta sequences. Study-level findings and limits: Association with HLA alleles at 0.05 false discovery rate was found for 16,951 TCR beta sequences in a later analysis. While the bulk of TCR sequences proved rare, some public TCRs turned up in many donors.

Amplification used 60 Vbeta primers and 13 Jbeta primers. The data were produced by immunoSEQ multiplex PCR, yet TCRdb's version contains in-frame clones alone and is incomplete. The sample carries tens of thousands of clones, about 73% recorded once. The V end lost 0 bases, the J end lost 0 bases, and 11 bases lay between the germline ends. The CDR3 runs to 16 residues. Germline values: CDR1 SGHTA, CDR2 FQGNSA. The donors were healthy bone marrow donors. With regard to this clone: Its antigen is undetermined.

The clonotype originates from a man in his forties in good health and CMV-seronegative. The chain combines TRBV7-2 with TRBJ1-1; D not resolved. The sequencing sample was made of PBMCs. This CDR3 is CASSLAGFLLNTEAFF. The DNA of the CDR3 is TGTGCCAGCAGCTTAGCCGGGTTTCTCTTGAACACTGAAGCTTTCTTT.